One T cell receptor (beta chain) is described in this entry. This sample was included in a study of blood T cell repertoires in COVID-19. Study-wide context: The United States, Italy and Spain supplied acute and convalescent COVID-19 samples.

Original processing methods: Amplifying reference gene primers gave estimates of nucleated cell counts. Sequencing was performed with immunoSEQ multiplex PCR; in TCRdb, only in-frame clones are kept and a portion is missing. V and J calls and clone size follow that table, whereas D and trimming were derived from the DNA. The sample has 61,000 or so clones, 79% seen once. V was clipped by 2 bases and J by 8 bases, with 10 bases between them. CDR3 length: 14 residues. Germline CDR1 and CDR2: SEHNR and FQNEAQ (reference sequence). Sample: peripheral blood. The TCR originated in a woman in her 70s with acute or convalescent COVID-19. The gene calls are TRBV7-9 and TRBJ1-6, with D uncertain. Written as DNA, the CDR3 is TGTGCCAGCAGCTTACTAGGGAGTTATTCACCCCTCCACTTT. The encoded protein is CASSLLGSYSPLHF.